The source of this TCR beta chain is a study of blood T cell repertoires in COVID-19. For the study at large: COVID-19 samples collected from the United States, Italy and Spain covered acute and convalescent phases. T cells, B-cell-depleted T cells, or PBMCs provided the cDNA or gDNA that served as material.

In the original workflow: How many nucleated cells were present was estimated from reference gene primer amplification. Some clones are missing from TCRdb's copy, which holds only in-frame ones; the method was immunoSEQ multiplex PCR. V and J calls and clone size are as listed in that table; D and trimming were resolved from the DNA. The profile shows about 230,000 clones, more than 80% of them singletons. After removal of 5 bases from V and 2 bases from J, the junction contained 4 bases not matched to a gene. From germline, CDR1 is SNHLY and CDR2 FYNNEI. The CDR3 extends over 15 amino acids. Seattle enrolled patients during active infection and tracked them longitudinally.

This chain joins TRBV2 and TRBJ1-5, with 9 bases identical to TRBD1. The receptor comes from a young man with COVID-19, enrolled during active disease. Sequenced material: peripheral blood. The CDR3 here is CASSRDRARNQPQHF. The CDR3 DNA sequence: TGTGCCAGCAGTAGGGACAGGGCCCGCAATCAGCCCCAGCATTTT.